The 21 T cell receptor beta chains given below trace back to one sample, sequenced in a study of cytomegalovirus exposure and HLA in healthy donors. The data were produced by immunoSEQ multiplex PCR, yet TCRdb's version contains in-frame clones alone and is incomplete. This table holds 80,000 or so clones, 85% to 95% found once. Sequences were obtained from PBMCs. Receptors were obtained from a woman between 18 and 29 years old in good health and CMV-seronegative.

J is TRBJ1-1 and V is TRBV5-4; the D gene is possibly TRBD1 (5 bases). CDR1 is SGHNT and CDR2 is YYREEE in the germline V gene (reference sequence). Trimming shortened V by 1 base and J by 5 bases, and 18 bases separated the two germline ends. The CDR3 sequence is 16 residues long. The CDR3 sequence: CASSLKPGPGGTEAFF. In nucleotides, the CDR3 is TGTGCCAGCAGCTTGAAACCAGGGCCAGGAGGGACTGAAGCTTTCTTT. Filled out from reference TRBV5-4 and TRBJ1-1, the complete variable domain reads ETGVTQSPTHLIKTRGQQVTLRCSSQSGHNTVSWYQQALGQGPQFIFQYYREEENGRGNFPPRFSGLQFPNYSSELNVNALELDDSALYLCASSLKPGPGGTEAFFGQGTRLTVV.

The V and J genes are TRBV6-5 and TRBJ2-7, with TRBD2 matching over 12 bases. Germline assignment: CDR1 MNHEY and CDR2 SVGAGI. Unmatched junction bases numbered 10, after V lost 8 bases and J lost 5 bases. The CDR3 runs 15 residues. This CDR3 is CASGASGRARNEQYF. DNA for the CDR3: TGTGCCAGCGGGGCTAGCGGGAGGGCCCGGAACGAGCAGTACTTC.

The chain joins TRBV5-6 to TRBJ2-3, with 8 bases fitting TRBD2. CDR3 length: 16 residues. V was clipped by 0 bases and J by 2 bases; unmatched bases: 5. Germline CDR1 reads SGHDT; CDR2 reads YYEEEE. CDR3 DNA: TGTGCCAGCAGCTTGGCGGGAGGGGATTTCACAGATACGCAGTATTTT. This gives the protein CASSLAGGDFTDTQYF. The variable domain in full, with the rest retrieved from reference TRBV5-6 and TRBJ2-3, is DAGVTQSPTHLIKTRGQQVTLRCSPKSGHDTVSWYQQALGQGPQFIFQYYEEEERQRGNFPDRFSGHQFPNYSSELNVNALLLGDSALYLCASSLAGGDFTDTQYFGPGTRLTVL.

The V call is TRBV5-6, the J call TRBJ1-5, with 12 bases fitting TRBD1. The CDR3 has 17 amino acids. V shed 0 bases and J 5 bases; nucleotides not matched to a gene: 6. CDR1 SGHDT and CDR2 YYEEEE come from the germline V gene. Written as DNA, the CDR3 is TGTGCCAGCAGCTTGGCCCGGGACAGGGGGCTGGATCAGCCCCAGCATTTT. This gives the protein CASSLARDRGLDQPQHF.

This sequence joins TRBV10-3 and TRBJ1-6; TRBD1 might be the D (6 bases). V shed 5 bases and J shed 5 bases, with 13 bases lying between them. CDR3 length equals 15 residues. The germline V gene encodes CDR1 ENHRY and CDR2 SYGVKD. The CDR3 bases are TGTGCCATCAGTACCAGGGGACCGGATAATTCACCCCTCCACTTT. Residues: CAISTRGPDNSPLHF.

V usage is TRBV11-2 and J usage is TRBJ2-7; 8 bases fit TRBD2. This CDR3 has 15 residues. Germline V gene sequence: CDR1 SGHAT, CDR2 FQNNGV. Unmatched junction bases numbered 9, after V lost 1 base and J lost 7 bases. The chain's CDR3 is CASSLVSGSVWEQYF. The CDR3 DNA reads TGTGCCAGCAGCTTAGTAAGCGGGAGCGTCTGGGAGCAGTACTTC.

A word on this clone: A read error may account for a junction end that differs from germline. V usage is TRBV11-3 and J usage is TRBJ2-5; D might be TRBD2 (6 bases). Germline V lookup: CDR1 SGHNT, CDR2 YENEEA. The CDR3 consists of 17 residues. In DNA form, the CDR3 reads TGTGCCGGCAGCTTAGCCCGGGGGAGAGGGCTCCAAGAGACCCAGTACTTC. Amino acids: CAGSLARGRGLQETQYF.

The V gene is TRBV4-1, the J gene TRBJ1-2; D possibly corresponds to TRBD1 (5 bases). The germline CDR1 and CDR2 sequences are MGHRA and YSYEKL. The CDR3 extends over 16 amino acids. The V gene lost 2 bases and the J gene lost 4 bases, with 17 bases spanning the gap. The CDR3 coding sequence is TGCGCCAGCAGCCAAACGGCACTGGGGGGTGGCTATGGCTACACCTTC. It yields the protein CASSQTALGGGYGYTF.

The chain joins TRBV2 to TRBJ2-3; no definite D call. The germline gives CDR1 SNHLY, CDR2 FYNNEI. V was trimmed by 3 bases and J by 7 bases, leaving 5 bases between them. This CDR3 has 11 residues. The DNA of the CDR3 is TGTGCCAGCAGTGACCCCAATACGCAGTATTTT. Translating it yields CASSDPNTQYF.

The genes are TRBV10-2 and TRBJ2-3; 8 nucleotides align to TRBD2. This CDR3 has 14 amino acids. V was pared by 4 bases and J by 3 bases, with 3 bases of the junction left unmatched. Germline assignment: CDR1 WSHSY and CDR2 SAAADI. For the CDR3, the DNA is TGCGCCAGCAGTGGCCGCGGGAGGACAGATACGCAGTATTTT. Translating gives CASSGRGRTDTQYF.

This sequence joins TRBV28 and TRBJ2-7; the match to TRBD1 covers 9 bases. CDR1 is MDHEN, CDR2 SYDVKM, per germline. V dropped 2 bases and J dropped 2; count of bases not matched to a gene: 7. This CDR3 region has 16 residues. Here the CDR3 reads CASSLRGQGFPYEQYF. DNA for the CDR3: TGTGCCAGCAGTTTAAGGGGACAGGGTTTCCCCTACGAGCAGTACTTC.

V and J are TRBV7-6 and TRBJ1-1; D is unclear. CDR1 and CDR2 from the germline V gene are SGHVS and FNYEAQ. The CDR3 runs 13 residues. V lost 3 bases, J lost 0 bases, and 5 bases lay in between. This chain's CDR3 is CASSLSVNTEAFF. The CDR3 bases are TGTGCCAGCAGCTTGTCCGTGAACACTGAAGCTTTCTTT. Full variable domain (remainder filled in from reference TRBV7-6 and TRBJ1-1): GAGVSQSPRYKVTKRGQDVALRCDPISGHVSLYWYRQALGQGPEFLTYFNYEAQQDKSGLPNDRFSAERPEGSISTLTIQRTEQRDSAMYRCASSLSVNTEAFFGQGTRLTVV.

There are a few counts of this clone. The J gene is TRBJ1-3, the V gene TRBV25-1, with D tentatively TRBD1 (5 bases). The CDR3 length is 15 residues. Trimming cost V 1 base and J 1 base, with 8 bases left between them. From germline, CDR1 is MGHDK and CDR2 SYGVNS. The CDR3 protein is CASSELGVSGNTIYF. The DNA of the CDR3 is TGTGCCAGCAGTGAATTAGGGGTGTCTGGAAACACCATATATTTT.

The rearrangement uses TRBV18 and TRBJ1-3, with 8 bases identical to TRBD1. Germline-derived CDR1 and CDR2 are KGHSH and LQKENI. The V segment lost 2 bases and the J segment 4 bases; nucleotides outside the gene matches: 7. The CDR3 is 16 amino acids. CDR3 nucleotides: TGTGCCAGCTCACCAGGAACAGGGGGTCACGGAAACACCATATATTTT. Its protein is CASSPGTGGHGNTIYF.

In this sample, this clone turned up once. V is TRBV5-1 and J is TRBJ2-1; TRBD2 matches 9 bases. The CDR3 is 15 residues long. CDR1 is SGHRS, CDR2 YFSETQ, per germline. Germline trimming cut 0 bases from V and 5 bases from J; bases unmatched to any gene: 3. This CDR3 reads CASSLDPSGNNEQFF. Here the CDR3 DNA reads TGCGCCAGCAGCTTGGATCCTAGCGGGAACAATGAGCAGTTCTTC. The full variable domain, with the rest looked up from reference TRBV5-1 and TRBJ2-1, is KAGVTQTPRYLIKTRGQQVTLSCSPISGHRSVSWYQQTPGQGLQFLFEYFSETQRNKGNFPGRFSGRQFSNSRSEMNVSTLELGDSALYLCASSLDPSGNNEQFFGPGTRLTVL.

The chain couples TRBV6-6 to TRBJ2-3; 7 nucleotides agree with TRBD2. This CDR3 spans 12 amino acids. Germline assignment: CDR1 MNHNY and CDR2 SVGAGI (reference sequence). Trimming removed 5 bases from V and 6 bases from J; junction bases left unmatched: 2. This chain's CDR3 is CASSNGGDTQYF. In DNA, the CDR3 is TGTGCCAGCAGTAACGGGGGGGATACGCAGTATTTT.

Only one count was recorded for this clone. This rearrangement joins TRBV9 to TRBJ2-2; TRBD1 matches 7 bases. V shed 4 bases, J shed 8 bases, and the junction held 11 bases outside the gene matches. The CDR3 is made up of 15 amino acids. Per germline, CDR1 SGDLS and CDR2 YYNGEE. The CDR3 DNA reads as TGTGCCAGCAGCCACCGGGACAGCGATCAGGGGGAGCTGTTTTTT. Protein: CASSHRDSDQGELFF. Looking up the rest from reference TRBV9 and TRBJ2-2 gives the full variable domain: DSGVTQTPKHLITATGQRVTLRCSPRSGDLSVYWYQQSLDQGLQFLIQYYNGEERAKGNILERFSAQQFPDLHSELNLSSLELGDSALYFCASSHRDSDQGELFFGEGSRLTVL.

J is TRBJ1-6 and V is TRBV30, with D perhaps matching TRBD1 (6 bases). The length of the CDR3 is 13 residues. Per germline, CDR1 GTSNPN and CDR2 SVGIG (reference sequence). Trimming left V 3 bases short and J 10 bases short, with 13 bases between. The CDR3 sequence: CAWSGGPGSPLHF. CDR3 DNA sequence: TGTGCCTGGAGCGGGGGGCCCGGCTCACCCCTCCACTTT.

The chain recombines TRBV5-1 with TRBJ2-7, with no clear D. The length of the CDR3 is 13 residues. Deletions cut 1 base from V and 4 bases from J, with 9 bases between. Germline V gene sequence: CDR1 SGHRS, CDR2 YFSETQ. The CDR3 DNA reads as TGCGCCAGCAGCTTGCCCCAGGCTTACGAGCAGTACTTC. Its translation is CASSLPQAYEQYF.

The chain is built from TRBV5-1 and TRBJ2-1; TRBD2 matches 7 bases. Germline V gives CDR1 SGHRS, CDR2 YFSETQ. V dropped 0 bases and J dropped 9; count of bases not matched to a gene: 3. This CDR3 region has 13 residues. The CDR3 DNA sequence: TGCGCCAGCAGCTTGGTGTTAGCGGGTGAGCAGTTCTTC. Translation: CASSLVLAGEQFF.

The J gene is TRBJ2-1, the V gene TRBV29-1; no definite D call. Per germline, CDR1 SQVTM and CDR2 ANQGSEA. This CDR3 has 15 residues. V was clipped by 3 bases and J by 0 bases, with 12 bases between them. CDR3 nucleotides: TGCAGCGTTGACTCTACCCTAAGCTCCTACAATGAGCAGTTCTTC. Protein: CSVDSTLSSYNEQFF.